These T cell receptor beta chains were read from a single sample in a study of beta chain features in type 1 diabetes. Sequenced by immunoSEQ multiplex PCR; TCRdb stores in-frame clones only, minus some. The repertoire holds 50,000 to 70,000 clones, with roughly half as singletons. The sequenced sample consisted of Tregs from blood. The receptor source for this set is a woman aged 40 to 50 with type 1 diabetes. The CDR3 runs from the conserved cysteine through the conserved F or W. D genes are given only for firm matches.

TRBV10-3	TRBD1	13	CAISRTGEETQYF
TRBV19	TRBD1	15	CASSTRRTGGETQYF
TRBV2	NA	14	CASSRTRQADEQYF
TRBV5-1	NA	14	CASSFQQMNTEAFF
TRBV28	TRBD2	16	CASSLPRGGVAGELFF
TRBV7-9	NA	15	CASSFASGENYGYTF
TRBV6-6	NA	13	CASSSRTDYGYTF
TRBV15	NA	14	CATSRDPQGPGYTF
TRBV28	NA	17	CASSSYWREAIGETQYF
TRBV4-2	NA	15	CASSQDSTGNTEAFF
TRBV20-1	NA	11	CSANYQEKLFF
TRBV28	TRBD2	15	CASTLTSGSTDTQYF
TRBV6-5	TRBD1	11	CATTGAGELFF
TRBV5-1	TRBD2	15	CASSLLAGVGNEQFF
TRBV2	NA	15	CASRPSGAEGTEAFF
TRBV4-3	NA	18	CASSGDSSGGSGANVLTF
TRBV6-5	TRBD1	14	CASSGTGGGQPQHF
TRBV11-3	TRBD2	17	CASSAGTSGSSADTQYF
TRBV28	NA	14	CASSLGVSNQPQHF
TRBV5-6	NA	14	CASSLAMRSAEAFF
TRBV7-2	NA	15	CASSPRRMRASEQYF
TRBV7-2	NA	16	CASSPGTGSNYNEQFF
TRBV5-1	NA	11	CASSYLGEAFF
TRBV27	NA	15	CASRISRQGNQPQHF
TRBV6-5	TRBD1	15	CASSPGQGRTGELFF
TRBV28	NA	13	CASGEGRGTEAFF
TRBV5-1	NA	15	CASRPGLNTAGELFF
TRBV10-3	NA	16	CAISKGPTTNTGELFF
TRBV28	TRBD1	16	CASSLAGQGANQPQHF
TRBV6-1	NA	13	CASRSTSSYEQYF
TRBV5-1	NA	16	CASSLVGGQSTDTQYF
TRBV7-2	TRBD1	14	CASSVGQPTGELFF
TRBV14	TRBD2	15	CASSPIAGGGNEQFF
TRBV2	NA	15	CASSERGLSYNEQFF
TRBV7-9	TRBD2	15	CASILGEGAQETQYF
TRBV6-5	NA	16	CASSYSMSVTNTEAFF
TRBV29-1	TRBD1	12	CSVGTGGIEQYF
TRBV5-1	TRBD2	15	CASSWGLAEYNEQFF
TRBV28	NA	15	CASSLQGPSKNIQYF
TRBV18	NA	14	CASSPLSGGYEQYF
TRBV6-6	TRBD1	14	CASSSGGSNQPQHF
TRBV5-4	TRBD1	15	CASSSTWTGQETQYF
TRBV19	NA	17	CASSPPPGQGFGTEAFF
TRBV7-3	NA	15	CASSLQTGSTDTQYF
TRBV18	NA	13	CASSPRETDTQYF
TRBV11-2	NA	12	CASSTNLGPAFF
TRBV18	TRBD1	15	CASSPLTGTSYEQYF
TRBV2	NA	13	CASRPGGTYGYTF
TRBV19	NA	15	CASSYRVKSNQPQHF
TRBV14	TRBD1	13	CASSQGQHTEAFF
TRBV7-2	NA	14	CASSLGQLKGEQYF
TRBV9	TRBD1	14	CASSGYRGRGEAFF
TRBV30	TRBD2	16	CAWTGLAGSYQETQYF
TRBV7-9	NA	16	CASSFREFASRNEQFF
TRBV7-3	NA	13	CASSLGPSYEQYF
TRBV7-2	TRBD2	16	CASSPSSGGWGETQYF
TRBV5-4	TRBD1	14	CATRRQGLTGELFF
TRBV9	NA	11	CASSGGEGAFF
TRBV18	TRBD1	12	CASSRQGGEAFF
TRBV7-9	TRBD1	15	CASSLLQGSREKLFF